A selection of T cell receptor beta chains follows, all from one sample in a study of cytomegalovirus exposure and HLA in healthy donors. The method was immunoSEQ multiplex PCR; TCRdb's version includes in-frame clones alone and lacks a portion of them. The sample lists roughly 130,000 clones; about 70% were seen once. What was sequenced was PBMCs. The receptors stem from a woman between 40 and 50 years old in good health and CMV-seropositive. CDR3s leave out the opening cysteine and the closing phenylalanine or tryptophan.

V gene: TRBV2; J gene: TRBJ2-2; CDR3 protein: ASSRTGARSTGELF
V gene: TRBV27; J gene: TRBJ2-7; CDR3 protein: ASSPDRGGYEQY
V gene: TRBV30; J gene: TRBJ1-1; CDR3 protein: AWSLDRARLAF
V gene: TRBV30; J gene: -; CDR3 protein: AWSLQGDQPQY
V gene: TRBV27; J gene: TRBJ2-3; CDR3 protein: ASSRGPATDTQY
V gene: TRBV28; J gene: TRBJ1-5; CDR3 protein: ATLFSGPGNQPQH
V gene: TRBV6-4; J gene: TRBJ2-6; CDR3 protein: ASSEDMGSGANVLT
V gene: TRBV29-1; J gene: TRBJ2-7; CDR3 protein: SVSGTGNYEQY
V gene: TRBV18; J gene: -; CDR3 protein: ASSLSAGLAGAHEQY
V gene: TRBV6-1; J gene: TRBJ1-4; CDR3 protein: ASAGRSSTNEKLF